The clone carrying this TCR beta chain was seen a single time. As yet, its antigen is unknown. Primers included in the PCR were 60 Vbeta and 13 Jbeta primers. The repertoire was sequenced with immunoSEQ multiplex PCR; TCRdb's copy has only in-frame clones and lacks some. The data contain hundreds of thousands of clones, just under 80% of them singletons. This specimen belongs to a study of cytomegalovirus exposure and HLA in healthy donors. Study observations and caveats: TCR sequences were mostly rare, though some public TCRs occurred in many donors. Later genetic work tied a missense DCLRE1C variant to beta-chain V and J trimming.

The CDR3 extends over 14 amino acids. Per germline, CDR1 SQVTM and CDR2 ANQGSEA. Deletions cut 6 bases from V and 5 bases from J, with 18 bases between. This sequence originates from a boy younger than 18 in good health and CMV-seronegative. Sequencing used PBMCs. The chain carries TRBV29-1 and TRBJ2-3, with a weak D call TRBD2 (6 bases). CDR3 sequence reads: CSVAGQGLGDTQYF. CDR3 nucleotides: TGCAGCGTCGCGGGGCAGGGCCTCGGAGATACGCAGTATTTT.